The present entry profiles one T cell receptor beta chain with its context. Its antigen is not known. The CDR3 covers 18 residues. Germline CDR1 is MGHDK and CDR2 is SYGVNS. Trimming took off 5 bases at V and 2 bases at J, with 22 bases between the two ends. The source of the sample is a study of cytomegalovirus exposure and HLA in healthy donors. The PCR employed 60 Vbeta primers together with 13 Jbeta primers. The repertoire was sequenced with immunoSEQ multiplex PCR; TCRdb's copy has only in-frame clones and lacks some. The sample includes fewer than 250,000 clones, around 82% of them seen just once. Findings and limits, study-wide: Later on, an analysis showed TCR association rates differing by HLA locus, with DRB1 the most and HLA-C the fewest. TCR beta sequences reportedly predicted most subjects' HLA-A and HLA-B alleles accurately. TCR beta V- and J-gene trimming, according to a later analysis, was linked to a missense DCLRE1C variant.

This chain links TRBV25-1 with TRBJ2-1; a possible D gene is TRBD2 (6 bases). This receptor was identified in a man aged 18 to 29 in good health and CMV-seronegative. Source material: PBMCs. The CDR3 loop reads CASSSNLAGRGPYNEQFF. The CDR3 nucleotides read TGTGCCAGCAGTTCAAATCTGGCGGGGCGGGGACCCTACAATGAGCAGTTCTTC.